Only a few counts were recorded for the clone carrying this T cell receptor beta chain. The template used for profiling TCR beta VDJ and CDR3 was genomic DNA. TCRdb analysed the reads with MiXCR anew, one entry per CDR3 protein. This sample carries 180,000 or so distinct CDR3 sequences, around half of them seen once, and the ten largest clones take 2.5% to 3.5%. This sample is drawn from a study of CD8+CD57+ T cells in acquired aplastic anemia. Germline-derived CDR1 and CDR2 are KGHDR and SFDVKD. The CDR3 contains 12 residues. V was shortened by 9 bases and J by 4 bases, with 12 bases between the two germline ends.

The chain links TRBV24-1 to TRBJ2-7; D gene ambiguous. The material sequenced was sorted CD4+, CD8+, or CD8+CD57+ T cells (not recorded which) from PBMCs. The TCR was taken from a human donor in good health. Written as DNA, the CDR3 is TGTGCCACCTCGGGTCAGAATTACGAGCAGTACTTC. Translating gives CATSGQNYEQYF.